The source of this T cell receptor beta chain is a study of regulatory T cells in long-lasting Graves disease. Indicated time point: newly diagnosed GD, antithyroid drugs for less than 3 months. Preparation of the TCR library used RNA extracted from PBMCs. Graves' disease diagnosis followed American Thyroid Association guidelines. The peripheral blood volume drawn was roughly 9.9 milliliters, and it was collected into EDTA tubes. The authors built TCR beta libraries using iRepertoire HTBI primers and Arm-PCR of CDR3 regions. TCRdb re-called the multiplex PCR reads through MiXCR, storing one row per CDR3 protein. Here the sample spans 400,000 to 500,000 distinct CDR3 sequences, under 15% being singletons. Study conclusions and caveats: Persistent Graves' patients showed a TCR diversity that was lower than that of newly diagnosed ones.

This clonotype was recorded many times. The target antigen is unknown. With 4 bases removed from V and 6 bases from J, the gap between germline ends came to 12 bases. The CDR3 runs to 13 residues. Germline CDR1 is SGHNT and CDR2 is YENEEA. The data also belong to a second study, concerning T cells in Graves' hyperthyroidism and ophthalmopathy. Per that study: Before onset, ophthalmopathy was predicted by the model a median about six months earlier.

The sequence was collected from a woman between 25 and 40 years old with Graves disease. This chain uses TRBV11-3 with TRBJ1-1; D possibly corresponds to TRBD1 (6 bases). Sequenced here: peripheral blood mononuclear cells (PBMCs), sampled at new diagnosis, from a patient treated with antithyroid drugs. The CDR3 sequence: CASSSRGFPEAFF. Here the CDR3 DNA reads TGTGCCAGCAGCTCTAGGGGGTTCCCTGAAGCTTTCTTT.